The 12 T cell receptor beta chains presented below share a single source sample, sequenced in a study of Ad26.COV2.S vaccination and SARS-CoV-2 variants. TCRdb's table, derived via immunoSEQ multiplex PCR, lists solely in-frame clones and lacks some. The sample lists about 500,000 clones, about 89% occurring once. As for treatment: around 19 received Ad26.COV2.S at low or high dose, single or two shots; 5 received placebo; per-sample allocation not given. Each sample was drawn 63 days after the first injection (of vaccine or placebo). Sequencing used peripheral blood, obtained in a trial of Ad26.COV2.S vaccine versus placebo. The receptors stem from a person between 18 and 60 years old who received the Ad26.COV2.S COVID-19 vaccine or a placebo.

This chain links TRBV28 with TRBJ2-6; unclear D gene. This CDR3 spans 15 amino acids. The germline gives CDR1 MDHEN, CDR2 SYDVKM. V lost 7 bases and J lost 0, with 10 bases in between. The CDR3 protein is CASIPASSGANVLTF. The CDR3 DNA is TGTGCCAGCATCCCGGCCAGCTCTGGGGCCAACGTCCTGACTTTC.

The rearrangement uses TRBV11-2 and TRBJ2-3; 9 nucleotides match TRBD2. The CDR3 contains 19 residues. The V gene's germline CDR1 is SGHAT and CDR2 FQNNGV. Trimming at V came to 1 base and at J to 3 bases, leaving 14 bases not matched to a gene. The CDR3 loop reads CASSLARGIAGDGTDTQYF. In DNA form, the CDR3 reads TGTGCCAGCAGCTTAGCCCGGGGGATAGCGGGAGATGGAACAGATACGCAGTATTTT.

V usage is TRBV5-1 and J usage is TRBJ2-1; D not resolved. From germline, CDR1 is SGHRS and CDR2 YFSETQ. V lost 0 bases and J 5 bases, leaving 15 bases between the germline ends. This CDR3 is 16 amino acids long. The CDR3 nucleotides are TGCGCCAGCAGCTTGGCTGCTACTCGAAGGGACAATGAGCAGTTCTTC. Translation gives CASSLAATRRDNEQFF.

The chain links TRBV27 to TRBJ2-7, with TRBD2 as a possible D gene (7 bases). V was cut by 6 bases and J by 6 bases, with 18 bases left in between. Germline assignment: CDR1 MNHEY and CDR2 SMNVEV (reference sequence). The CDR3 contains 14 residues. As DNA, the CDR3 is TGTGCCAGCAGCCCCGGGGGGCCAGTCAGCGAGCAGTACTTC. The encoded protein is CASSPGGPVSEQYF.

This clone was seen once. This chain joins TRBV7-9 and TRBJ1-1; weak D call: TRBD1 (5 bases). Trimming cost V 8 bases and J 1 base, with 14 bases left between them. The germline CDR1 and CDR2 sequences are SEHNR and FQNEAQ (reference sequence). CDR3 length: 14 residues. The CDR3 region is CASFGVGGNTEAFF. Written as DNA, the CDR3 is TGTGCCAGCTTCGGGGTTGGGGGGAACACTGAAGCTTTCTTT.

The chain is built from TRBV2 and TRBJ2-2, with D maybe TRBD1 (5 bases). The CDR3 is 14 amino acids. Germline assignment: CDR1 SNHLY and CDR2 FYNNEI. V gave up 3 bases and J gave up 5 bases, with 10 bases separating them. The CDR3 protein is CASSEGLQTGELFF. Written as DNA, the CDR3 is TGTGCCAGCAGTGAGGGGCTTCAGACCGGGGAGCTGTTTTTT. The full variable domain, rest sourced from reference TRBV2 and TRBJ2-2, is EPEVTQTPSHQVTQMGQEVILRCVPISNHLYFYWYRQILGQKVEFLVSFYNNEISEKSEIFDDQFSVERPDGSNFTLKIRSTKLEDSAMYFCASSEGLQTGELFFGEGSRLTVL.

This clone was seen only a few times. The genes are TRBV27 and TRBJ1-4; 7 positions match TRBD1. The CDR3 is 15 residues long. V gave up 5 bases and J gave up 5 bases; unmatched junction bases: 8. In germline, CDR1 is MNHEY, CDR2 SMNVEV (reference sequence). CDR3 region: CASSLEGTVNEKLFF. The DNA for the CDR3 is TGTGCCAGCAGTCTAGAGGGGACAGTAAATGAAAAACTGTTTTTT.

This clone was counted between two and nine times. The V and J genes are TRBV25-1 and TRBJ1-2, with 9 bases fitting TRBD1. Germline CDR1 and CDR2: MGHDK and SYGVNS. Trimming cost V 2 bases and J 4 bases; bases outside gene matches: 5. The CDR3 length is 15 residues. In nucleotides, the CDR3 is TGTGCCAGCAGTGAAGGACAGGGGCCCCGCTATGGCTACACCTTC. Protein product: CASSEGQGPRYGYTF.

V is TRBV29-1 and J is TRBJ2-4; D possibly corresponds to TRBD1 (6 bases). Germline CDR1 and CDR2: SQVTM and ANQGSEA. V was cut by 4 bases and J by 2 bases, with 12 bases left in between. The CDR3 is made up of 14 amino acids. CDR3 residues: CSVGLGGPKNIQYF. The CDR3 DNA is TGCAGCGTTGGGCTAGGGGGACCCAAAAACATTCAGTACTTC.

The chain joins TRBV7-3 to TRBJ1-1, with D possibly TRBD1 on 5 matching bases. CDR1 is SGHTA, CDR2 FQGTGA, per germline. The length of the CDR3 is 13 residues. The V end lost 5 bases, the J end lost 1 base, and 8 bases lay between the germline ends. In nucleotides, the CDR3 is TGTGCCAGCAGCAAAGACAGGAACACTGAAGCTTTCTTT. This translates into CASSKDRNTEAFF.

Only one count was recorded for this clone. CDR3 in DNA: TGTGCCAGCAGCCGTCCGGGACTAGACTCTGGGGCCAACGTCCTGACTTTC. Translating it yields CASSRPGLDSGANVLTF. This chain joins TRBV7-3 and TRBJ2-6; TRBD2 agrees at 8 bases. The CDR3 is 17 amino acids. Unmatched junction bases numbered 6, after V lost 5 bases and J lost 0 bases. Looked up from germline, CDR1 is SGHTA and CDR2 is FQGTGA.

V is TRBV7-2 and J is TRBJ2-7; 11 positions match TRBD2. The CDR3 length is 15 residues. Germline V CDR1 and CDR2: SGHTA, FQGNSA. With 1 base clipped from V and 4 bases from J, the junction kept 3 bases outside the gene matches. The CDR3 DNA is TGTGCCAGCAGCTTAGTTCCTAGCGGGAGGTACGAGCAGTACTTC. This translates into CASSLVPSGRYEQYF. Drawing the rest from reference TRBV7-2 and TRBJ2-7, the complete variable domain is GAGVSQSPSNKVTEKGKDVELRCDPISGHTALYWYRQSLGQGLEFLIYFQGNSAPDKSGLPSDRFSAERTGGSVSTLTIQRTQQEDSAVYLCASSLVPSGRYEQYFGPGTRLTVT.